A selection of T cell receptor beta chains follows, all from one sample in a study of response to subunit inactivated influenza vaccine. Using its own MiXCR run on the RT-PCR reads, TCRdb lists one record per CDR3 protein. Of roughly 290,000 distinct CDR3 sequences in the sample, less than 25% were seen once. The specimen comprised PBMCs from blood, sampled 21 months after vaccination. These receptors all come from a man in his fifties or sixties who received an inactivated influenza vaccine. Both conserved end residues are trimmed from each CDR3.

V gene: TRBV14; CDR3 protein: ASSQWEDGTQY
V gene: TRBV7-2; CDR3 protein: ASSQNWRRTEAF
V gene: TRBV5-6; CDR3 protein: ASSRDTSVTEAF
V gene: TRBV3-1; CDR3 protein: ASTQTTNTEAF
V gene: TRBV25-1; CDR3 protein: AGNLTGYNQPQH
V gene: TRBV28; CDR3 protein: ASSDTGGVSYEQY
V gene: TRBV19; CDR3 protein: ASRPGQRHTGELF
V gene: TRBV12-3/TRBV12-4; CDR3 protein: ASSVAGGNTGELF
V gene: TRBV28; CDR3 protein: ASSPGQLTDTQY
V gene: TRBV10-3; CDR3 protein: AVREEGGDTYEQY
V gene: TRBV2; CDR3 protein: ASRDRATGELF
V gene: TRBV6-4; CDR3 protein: ASIRGTGGEGPPLPLRNQPQH
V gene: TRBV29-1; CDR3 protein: SVLTGGLNSPLH
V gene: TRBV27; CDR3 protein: ASRNTGLLMNTEAF
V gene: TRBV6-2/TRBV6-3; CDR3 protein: ASSYSRVGTGELF
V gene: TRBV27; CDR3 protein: ASRGPSYEQY
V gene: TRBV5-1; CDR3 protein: ASSADPYMEETQY
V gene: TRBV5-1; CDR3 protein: ASSLKGATGSGRIEQY
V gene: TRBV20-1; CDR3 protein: SARAPAVSSYNEQF
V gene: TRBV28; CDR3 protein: ASSPTGGADTQY
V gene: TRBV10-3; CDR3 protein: AISARGEEDEQF
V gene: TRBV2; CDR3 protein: ASSVAGPQH
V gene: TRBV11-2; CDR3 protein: ASSSKTSPWVSGNTIY